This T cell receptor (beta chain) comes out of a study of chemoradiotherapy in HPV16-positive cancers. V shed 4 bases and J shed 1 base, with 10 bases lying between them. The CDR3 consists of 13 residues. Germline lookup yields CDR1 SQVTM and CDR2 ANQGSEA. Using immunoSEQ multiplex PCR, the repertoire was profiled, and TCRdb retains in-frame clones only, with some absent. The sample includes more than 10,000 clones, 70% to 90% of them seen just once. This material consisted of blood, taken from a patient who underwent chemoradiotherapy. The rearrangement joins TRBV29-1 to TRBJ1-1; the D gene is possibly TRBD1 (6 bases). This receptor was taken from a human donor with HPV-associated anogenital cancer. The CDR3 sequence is CSVVDRSNTEAFF. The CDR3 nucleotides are TGCAGCGTTGTGGACAGATCGAACACTGAAGCTTTCTTT.